This T cell receptor (beta chain) was identified during a study of T cell changes during pregnancy in multiple sclerosis. The assay was immunoSEQ multiplex PCR, and TCRdb's table has in-frame clones only and misses some. The sample lists 81,000 or so clones, 91% occurring once. The material sequenced was PBMCs, taken in the first trimester of pregnancy. The origin of this receptor is a female donor in good health, serving as a control in a pregnancy study. Some clones in this sample may be carry-over from other donors' samples.

This chain's CDR3 is CASSTSGGGSDTQYF. The CDR3 DNA reads as TGTGCCAGCTCAACTAGCGGGGGAGGCTCAGATACGCAGTATTTT. V is TRBV18 and J is TRBJ2-3; TRBD2 agrees at 11 bases. V shed 5 bases, J shed 4 bases, and the junction held 5 bases outside the gene matches. The CDR3 length is 15 residues. Germline CDR1 reads KGHSH; CDR2 reads LQKENI.